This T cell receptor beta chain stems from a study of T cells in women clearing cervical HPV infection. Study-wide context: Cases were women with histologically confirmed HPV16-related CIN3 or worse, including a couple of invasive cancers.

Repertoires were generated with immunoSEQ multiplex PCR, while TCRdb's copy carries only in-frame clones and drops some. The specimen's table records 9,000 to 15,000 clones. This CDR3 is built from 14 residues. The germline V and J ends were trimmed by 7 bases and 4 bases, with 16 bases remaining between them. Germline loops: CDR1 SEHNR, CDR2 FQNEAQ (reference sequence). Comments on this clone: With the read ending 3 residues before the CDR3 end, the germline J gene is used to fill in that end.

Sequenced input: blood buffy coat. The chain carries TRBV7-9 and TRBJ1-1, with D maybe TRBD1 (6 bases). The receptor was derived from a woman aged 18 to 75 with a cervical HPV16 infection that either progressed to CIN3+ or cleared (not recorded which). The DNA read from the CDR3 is TGTGCCAGCAATAACAGGGATTGGGGCACTGAA. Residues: CASNNRDWGTE. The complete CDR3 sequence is CASNNRDWGTEAFF.